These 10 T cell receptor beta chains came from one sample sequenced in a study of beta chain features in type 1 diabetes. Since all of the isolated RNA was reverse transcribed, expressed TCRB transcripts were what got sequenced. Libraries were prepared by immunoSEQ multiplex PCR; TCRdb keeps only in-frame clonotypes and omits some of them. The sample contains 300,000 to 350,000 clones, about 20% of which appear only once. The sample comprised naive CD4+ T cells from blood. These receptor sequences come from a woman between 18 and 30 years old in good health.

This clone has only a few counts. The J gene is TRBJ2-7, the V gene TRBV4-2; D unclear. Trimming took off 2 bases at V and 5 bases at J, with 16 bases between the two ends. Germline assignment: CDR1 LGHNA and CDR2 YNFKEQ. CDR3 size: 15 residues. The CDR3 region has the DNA TGTGCCAGCAGCCAACAAGAGACGGGTGTGAACGAGCAGTACTTC. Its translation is CASSQQETGVNEQYF.

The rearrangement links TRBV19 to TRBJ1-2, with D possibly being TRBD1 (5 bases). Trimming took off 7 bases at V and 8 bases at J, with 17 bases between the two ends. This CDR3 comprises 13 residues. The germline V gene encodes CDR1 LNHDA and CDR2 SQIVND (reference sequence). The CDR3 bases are TGTGCCAGTAACGACCGGGGGGTAGGAGGCTACACCTTC. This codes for CASNDRGVGGYTF.

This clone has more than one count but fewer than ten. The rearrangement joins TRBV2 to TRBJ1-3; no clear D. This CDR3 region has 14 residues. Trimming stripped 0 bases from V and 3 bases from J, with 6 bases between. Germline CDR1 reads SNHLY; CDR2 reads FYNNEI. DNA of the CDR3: TGTGCCAGCAGTGAAGCCCCCAATGGAAACACCATATATTTT. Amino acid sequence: CASSEAPNGNTIYF. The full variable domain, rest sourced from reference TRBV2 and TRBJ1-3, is EPEVTQTPSHQVTQMGQEVILRCVPISNHLYFYWYRQILGQKVEFLVSFYNNEISEKSEIFDDQFSVERPDGSNFTLKIRSTKLEDSAMYFCASSEAPNGNTIYFGEGSWLTVV.

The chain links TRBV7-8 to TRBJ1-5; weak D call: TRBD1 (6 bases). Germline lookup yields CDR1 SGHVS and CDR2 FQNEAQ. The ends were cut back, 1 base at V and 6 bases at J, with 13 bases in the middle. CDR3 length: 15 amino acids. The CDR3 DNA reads TGTGCCAGCAGCTTAGGATACAGGGATAGTCAGCCCCAGCATTTT. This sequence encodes CASSLGYRDSQPQHF.

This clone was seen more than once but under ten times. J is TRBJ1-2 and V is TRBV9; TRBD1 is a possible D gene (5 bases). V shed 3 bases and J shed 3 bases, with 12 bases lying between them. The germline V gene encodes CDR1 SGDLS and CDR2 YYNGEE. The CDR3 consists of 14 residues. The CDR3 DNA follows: TGTGCCAGCAGCGCCGCGACACAGGACTATGGCTACACCTTC. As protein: CASSAATQDYGYTF.

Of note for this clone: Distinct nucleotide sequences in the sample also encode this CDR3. CDR3 DNA sequence: TGTGCCAGCAGCTTAGACAGTGGCACAGATACGCAGTATTTT. The encoded protein is CASSLDSGTDTQYF. The chain is built from TRBV11-3 and TRBJ2-3, with D hard to call. This CDR3 region has 14 residues. Deletions cut 0 bases from V and 1 base from J, with 5 bases between. Germline-derived CDR1 and CDR2 are SGHNT and YENEEA.

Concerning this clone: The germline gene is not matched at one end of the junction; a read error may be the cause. In nucleotides, the CDR3 is TGTGCCAGCAGCTCCGACGAGCAGTACTTC. This translates into CASSSDEQYF. The J gene is TRBJ2-7, the V gene TRBV7-9; D not certain. The CDR3 contains 10 residues. Germline V gene data show CDR1 as SEHNR and CDR2 as FQNEAQ (reference sequence).

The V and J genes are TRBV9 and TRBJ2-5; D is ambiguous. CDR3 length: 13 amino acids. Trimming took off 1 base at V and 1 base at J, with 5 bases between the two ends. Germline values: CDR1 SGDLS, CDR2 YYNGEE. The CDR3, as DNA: TGTGCCAGCAGCGTAACCAGCCAAGAGACCCAGTACTTC. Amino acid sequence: CASSVTSQETQYF.

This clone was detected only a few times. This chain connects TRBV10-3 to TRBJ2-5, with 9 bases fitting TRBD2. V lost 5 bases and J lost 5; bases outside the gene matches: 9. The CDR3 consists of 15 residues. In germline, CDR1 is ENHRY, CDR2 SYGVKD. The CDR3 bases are TGTGCCATCAGTCAGACCGGGACTAGCATCGAGACCCAGTACTTC. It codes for CAISQTGTSIETQYF.

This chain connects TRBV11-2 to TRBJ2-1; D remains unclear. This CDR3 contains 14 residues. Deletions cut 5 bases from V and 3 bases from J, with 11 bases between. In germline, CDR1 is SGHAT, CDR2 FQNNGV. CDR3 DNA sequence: TGTGCCAGCAGCACGATCAAGCACTACAATGAGCAGTTCTTC. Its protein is CASSTIKHYNEQFF. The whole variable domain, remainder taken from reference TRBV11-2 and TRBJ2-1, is EAGVAQSPRYKIIEKRQSVAFWCNPISGHATLYWYQQILGQGPKLLIQFQNNGVVDDSQLPKDRFSAERLKGVDSTLKIQPAKLEDSAVYLCASSTIKHYNEQFFGPGTRLTVL.